A single sample gave rise to the 25 T cell receptor beta chains below, sequenced in a study of siplizumab effects on memory and regulatory T cells. The protocol was immunoSEQ multiplex PCR, while the TCRdb copy is restricted to in-frame clones and leaves out a portion. The table has approximately 98,000 clones, just under 95% seen once; the top ten hold about 1.4%. The sequenced sample consisted of non-Treg CD4+ T cells sorted from blood. Every receptor here comes from a human donor in good health.

The chain joins TRBV28 to TRBJ2-7; TRBD2 matches at 12 bases. This CDR3 spans 16 amino acids. Germline V gene sequence: CDR1 MDHEN, CDR2 SYDVKM. The V gene end was trimmed by 4 bases and the J gene end by 0 bases; junction bases not matched to a gene: 4. The CDR3 is CASSSPGLAGSYEQYF. CDR3 DNA: TGTGCCAGCAGTTCACCGGGACTAGCGGGCTCCTACGAGCAGTACTTC.

This chain joins TRBV5-1 and TRBJ1-1; weak D call: TRBD1 (6 bases). Trimming shortened V by 7 bases and J by 11 bases, and 21 bases separated the two germline ends. The CDR3 consists of 13 residues. The germline V gene has CDR1 SGHRS and CDR2 YFSETQ. The CDR3 reads CASSIGGGQGAFF. The DNA of the CDR3 is TGCGCCAGCTCTATCGGTGGGGGGCAGGGGGCTTTCTTT.

CDR3 nucleotide sequence: TGTGCCAGCAGCTTGGGCCTGGGCTTAAGGGAGGACACCTTC. Translated: CASSLGLGLREDTF. The V and J genes are TRBV5-4 and TRBJ1-2; D unresolved. Per the germline V gene, CDR1 is SGHNT and CDR2 is YYREEE (reference sequence). V gave up 0 bases and J gave up 12 bases, with 18 bases separating them. The CDR3 is 14 amino acids.

V usage is TRBV29-1 and J usage is TRBJ2-3; D is undetermined. V lost 4 bases to trimming and J lost 0 bases, with 5 bases between them. The CDR3 runs 12 residues. In germline, CDR1 is SQVTM, CDR2 ANQGSEA. The CDR3 loop reads CSVVRSTDTQYF. The CDR3 coding sequence is TGCAGCGTTGTGCGAAGCACAGATACGCAGTATTTT.

This chain links TRBV2 with TRBJ1-1; 7 bases align to TRBD1. CDR1 and CDR2 from the germline V gene are SNHLY and FYNNEI. The CDR3 contains 14 residues. V dropped 7 bases and J dropped 1; count of bases not matched to a gene: 6. DNA of the CDR3: TGTGCCAGCATTCTGAACAGGGGGAACACTGAAGCTTTCTTT. This codes for CASILNRGNTEAFF.

The V call is TRBV18, the J call TRBJ2-3; D is possibly TRBD2 (5 bases). Looked up from germline, CDR1 is KGHSH and CDR2 is LQKENI. This CDR3 region has 14 residues. The germline V and J ends were trimmed by 3 bases and 6 bases, with 13 bases remaining between them. As DNA, the CDR3 is TGTGCCAGCTCACCGACTATCCCAGCCGATACGCAGTATTTT. The encoded protein is CASSPTIPADTQYF.

V and J are TRBV18 and TRBJ1-1; 10 bases align to TRBD1. Germline V gene sequence: CDR1 KGHSH, CDR2 LQKENI. This CDR3 has 15 amino acids. Trimming took 2 bases from V and 2 from J; bases not matched to a gene: 2. CDR3 sequence (DNA): TGTGCCAGCTCACCAGGGACAGGGGCCAACACTGAAGCTTTCTTT. This codes for CASSPGTGANTEAFF.

This clone occurred once. This chain links TRBV28 with TRBJ1-5; D unclear. The CDR3 contains 14 residues. Between the trimmed V and J ends, which lost 5 bases and 4 bases, there was a span of 12 bases. Germline values: CDR1 MDHEN, CDR2 SYDVKM. The CDR3 nucleotides read TGTGCCAGCAGTCCCTATATCCGAAATCAGCCCCAGCATTTT. This codes for CASSPYIRNQPQHF.

The chain employs TRBV7-8 and TRBJ2-7, with 11 bases that match TRBD2. Per the germline V gene, CDR1 is SGHVS and CDR2 is FQNEAQ. Trimming at V came to 3 bases and at J to 4 bases, leaving 5 bases not matched to a gene. CDR3 size: 15 residues. Written as DNA, the CDR3 is TGTGCCAGCAGCTTTTCTCGACTAGCGGGATACGAGCAGTACTTC. Its protein is CASSFSRLAGYEQYF.

V and J are TRBV5-1 and TRBJ2-2; D possibly matches TRBD1 or TRBD2 (5 bases each). CDR1 is SGHRS, CDR2 YFSETQ, per germline. V was trimmed by 6 bases and J by 0 bases, leaving 9 bases between them. The CDR3 contains 14 residues. For the CDR3, the DNA is TGCGCCAGCATCCCGGGACCGAACACCGGGGAGCTGTTTTTT. The encoded protein is CASIPGPNTGELFF.

The rearrangement joins TRBV11-2 to TRBJ2-3, with D perhaps matching TRBD1 (6 bases). This CDR3 spans 14 amino acids. Trimming removed 5 bases at V and 4 bases at J, with 13 bases between. CDR1 SGHAT and CDR2 FQNNGV come from the germline V gene. CDR3 loop: CASSPQGSADTQYF. CDR3 in DNA: TGTGCCAGCAGCCCACAGGGTTCAGCAGATACGCAGTATTTT.

The CDR3 DNA reads TGTGCCAGCAGTGCGTACGCTTACAGCAATCAGCCCCAGCATTTT. Encoded protein: CASSAYAYSNQPQHF. This chain uses TRBV2 with TRBJ1-5; D uncertain. Germline CDR1 reads SNHLY; CDR2 reads FYNNEI. V lost 4 bases, J lost 1 base, and 11 bases lay in between. CDR3 length: 15 amino acids.

The chain employs TRBV4-1 and TRBJ1-6; D ambiguous. Between the trimmed V and J ends, which lost 5 bases and 4 bases, there was a span of 15 bases. The CDR3 extends over 16 amino acids. In germline, CDR1 is MGHRA, CDR2 YSYEKL. As DNA, the CDR3 is TGCGCCAGCAGCATTCAAGCGTCCCTTTATAATTCACCCCTCCACTTT. Protein: CASSIQASLYNSPLHF.

This chain uses TRBV21-1 with TRBJ2-5; the D segment call TRBD2 is taken from the table without a DNA check. TRBV21-1 corresponds to a pseudogene. There are 14 residues in the CDR3. The CDR3 DNA sequence: TGTGCCAGCAGCCGACCTTGGGGAGGAGAGACCCAGTACTTC. Amino acids: CASSRPWGGETQYF.

The genes are TRBV30 and TRBJ2-1; D unresolved. The CDR3 spans 11 residues. Trimming removed 0 bases at V and 10 bases at J, with 7 bases between. Germline V CDR1 and CDR2: GTSNPN, SVGIG (reference sequence). CDR3 protein: CAWSVALEQFF. The DNA of the CDR3 is TGTGCCTGGAGTGTAGCCCTGGAGCAGTTCTTC.

The chain joins TRBV9 to TRBJ2-2; TRBD1 agrees at 7 bases. Germline values: CDR1 SGDLS, CDR2 YYNGEE. V lost 1 base to trimming and J lost 0 bases; unmatched junction nucleotides: 3. The CDR3 covers 16 residues. CDR3 coding DNA: TGTGCCAGCAGCGTACAAGGGGGCACGAACACCGGGGAGCTGTTTTTT. Amino acids: CASSVQGGTNTGELFF.

The chain joins TRBV10-2 to TRBJ1-6, with 7 bases fitting TRBD1. With V trimmed by 6 bases and J by 7 bases, 9 bases remained unmatched. Germline CDR1 is WSHSY and CDR2 is SAAADI. The CDR3 totals 15 residues. Here the CDR3 reads CASRAPRGVNSPLHF. CDR3 coding DNA: TGCGCCAGCAGGGCCCCCAGGGGGGTAAATTCACCCCTCCACTTT.

In its sample, this clone was seen once. The rearrangement uses TRBV20-1 and TRBJ1-1; the D is unclear. The CDR3 has 11 residues. The germline V gene encodes CDR1 DFQATT and CDR2 SNEGSKA (reference sequence). Trimming took 7 bases from V and 10 from J, leaving 16 bases between them. CDR3 protein: CSVKEQIGAFF. In DNA form, the CDR3 reads TGCAGTGTAAAGGAACAGATTGGAGCTTTCTTT.

With regard to this clone: Its ends do not fully match the called genes, so a read error is possible. The V call is TRBV7-8, the J call TRBJ2-7, with D possibly being TRBD2 (6 bases). This CDR3 region has 15 residues. Germline V CDR1 and CDR2: SGHVS, FQNEAQ. CDR3 in DNA: TGTGCCAGCACCTTAACACGAGGAGGGGAAAGCGAGCAGTACTTC. Translating it yields CASTLTRGGESEQYF.

This clone has a single count. For the CDR3, the DNA is TGTGCCTGGAGGTTGTCCCTGGGCCCATATTATGGCTACACCTTC. Protein product: CAWRLSLGPYYGYTF. This chain links TRBV30 with TRBJ1-2; D is ambiguous. Germline-derived CDR1 and CDR2 are GTSNPN and SVGIG (reference sequence). The CDR3 sequence is 15 residues long. The V end was cut by 3 bases, the J end by 5 bases, with 19 bases between.

This rearrangement joins TRBV9 to TRBJ2-1, with 7 bases lining up with TRBD2. CDR1 is SGDLS and CDR2 is YYNGEE in the germline V gene. Trimming took 5 bases from V and 8 from J; bases not matched to a gene: 22. The CDR3 sequence is 18 residues long. The CDR3 DNA is TGTGCCAGCAGTGAAGTAGGTGTGGCGGGAGTGAGGGGCGATGAGCAGTTCTTC. Translated, it gives CASSEVGVAGVRGDEQFF.

This chain joins TRBV5-1 and TRBJ2-1; possible D gene TRBD1, 6 bases. CDR1 and CDR2 (germline): SGHRS, YFSETQ. With 0 bases removed from V and 2 bases from J, the gap between germline ends came to 9 bases. The CDR3 extends over 15 amino acids. CDR3 bases: TGCGCCAGCAGCTTGGGAGACAGGACCTACAATGAGCAGTTCTTC. Its protein product is CASSLGDRTYNEQFF.

The chain uses TRBV15 and TRBJ2-5; D is undetermined. This CDR3 has 14 amino acids. The germline gives CDR1 LNHNV, CDR2 YYDKDF (reference sequence). With 0 bases removed from V and 3 bases from J, the gap between germline ends came to 8 bases. The CDR3: CATSRDPVEETQYF. The DNA for the CDR3 is TGTGCCACCAGCAGAGATCCCGTGGAAGAGACCCAGTACTTC.

V and J are TRBV6-5 and TRBJ2-7; TRBD2 might be the D (5 bases). Trimming shortened V by 6 bases and J by 0 bases, and 12 bases separated the two germline ends. Per the germline V gene, CDR1 is MNHEY and CDR2 is SVGAGI. This CDR3 comprises 14 residues. The CDR3 coding sequence is TGTGCCAGCAGCGGCGCGGGCCACTCCTACGAGCAGTACTTC. This codes for CASSGAGHSYEQYF.

This chain uses TRBV10-1 with TRBJ2-1; D unclear. Germline V lookup: CDR1 WNHNN, CDR2 SYGVQD (reference sequence). V shed 5 bases and J shed 3 bases, with 11 bases lying between them. The CDR3 has 14 residues. CDR3 DNA sequence: TGCGCCAGCAGTCCAAGGTCAGTCTACAATGAGCAGTTCTTC. The encoded protein is CASSPRSVYNEQFF.